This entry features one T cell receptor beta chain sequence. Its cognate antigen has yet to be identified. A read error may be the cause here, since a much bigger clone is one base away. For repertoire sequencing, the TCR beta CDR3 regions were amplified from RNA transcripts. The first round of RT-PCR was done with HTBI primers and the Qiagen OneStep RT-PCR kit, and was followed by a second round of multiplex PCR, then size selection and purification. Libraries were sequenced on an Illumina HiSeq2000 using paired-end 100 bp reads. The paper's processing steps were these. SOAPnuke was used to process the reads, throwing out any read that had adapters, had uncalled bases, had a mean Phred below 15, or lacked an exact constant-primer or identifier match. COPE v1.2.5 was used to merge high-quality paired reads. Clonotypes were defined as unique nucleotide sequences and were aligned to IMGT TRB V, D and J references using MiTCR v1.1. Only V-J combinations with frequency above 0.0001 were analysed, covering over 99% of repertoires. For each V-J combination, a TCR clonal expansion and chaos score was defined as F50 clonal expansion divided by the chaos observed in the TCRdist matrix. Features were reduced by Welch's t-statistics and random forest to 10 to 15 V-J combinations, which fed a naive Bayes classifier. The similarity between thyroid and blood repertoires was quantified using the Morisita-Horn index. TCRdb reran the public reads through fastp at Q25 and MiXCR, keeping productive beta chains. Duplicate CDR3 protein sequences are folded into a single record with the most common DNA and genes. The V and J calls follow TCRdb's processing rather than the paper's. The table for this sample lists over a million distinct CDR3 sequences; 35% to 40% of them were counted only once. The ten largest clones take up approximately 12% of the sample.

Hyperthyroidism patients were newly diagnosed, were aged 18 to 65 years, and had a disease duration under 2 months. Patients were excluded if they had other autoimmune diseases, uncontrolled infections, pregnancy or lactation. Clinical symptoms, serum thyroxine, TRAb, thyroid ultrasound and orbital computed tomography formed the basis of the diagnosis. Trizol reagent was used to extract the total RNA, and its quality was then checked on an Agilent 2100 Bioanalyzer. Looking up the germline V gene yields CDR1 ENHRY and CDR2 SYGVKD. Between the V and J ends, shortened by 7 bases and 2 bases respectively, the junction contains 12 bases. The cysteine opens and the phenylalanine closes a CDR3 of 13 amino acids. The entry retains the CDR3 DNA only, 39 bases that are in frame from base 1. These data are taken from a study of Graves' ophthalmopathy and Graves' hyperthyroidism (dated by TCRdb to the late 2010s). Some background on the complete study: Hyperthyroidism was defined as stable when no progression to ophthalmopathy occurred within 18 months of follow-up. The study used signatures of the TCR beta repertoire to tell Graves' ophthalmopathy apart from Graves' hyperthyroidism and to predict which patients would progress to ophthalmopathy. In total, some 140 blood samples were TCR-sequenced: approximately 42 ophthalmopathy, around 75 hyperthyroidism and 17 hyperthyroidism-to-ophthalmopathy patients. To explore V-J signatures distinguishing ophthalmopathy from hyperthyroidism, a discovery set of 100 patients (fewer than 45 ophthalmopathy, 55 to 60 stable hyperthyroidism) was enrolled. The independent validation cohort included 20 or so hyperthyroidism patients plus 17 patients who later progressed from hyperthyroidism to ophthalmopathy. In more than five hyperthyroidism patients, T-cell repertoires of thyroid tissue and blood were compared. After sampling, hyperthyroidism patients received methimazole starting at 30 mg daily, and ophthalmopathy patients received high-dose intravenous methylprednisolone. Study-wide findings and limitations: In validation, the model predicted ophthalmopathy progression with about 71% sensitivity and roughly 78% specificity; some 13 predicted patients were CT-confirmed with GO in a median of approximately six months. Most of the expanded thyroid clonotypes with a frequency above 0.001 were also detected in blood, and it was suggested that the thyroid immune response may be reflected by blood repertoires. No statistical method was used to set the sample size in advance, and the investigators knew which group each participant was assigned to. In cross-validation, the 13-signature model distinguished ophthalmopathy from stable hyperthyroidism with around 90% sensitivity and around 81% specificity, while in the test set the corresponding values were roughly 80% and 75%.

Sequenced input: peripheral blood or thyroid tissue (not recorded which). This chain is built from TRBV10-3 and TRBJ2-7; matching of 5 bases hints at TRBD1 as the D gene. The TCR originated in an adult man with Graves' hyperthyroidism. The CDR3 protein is CAIKSDSAYEQYF. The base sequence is TGTGCCATCAAGAGTGACAGCGCCTACGAGCAGTACTTC.